The 12 T cell receptor beta chains presented below share a single source sample, sequenced in a study of T-cell memory formation after mild COVID-19. From the 5' RACE reads, TCRdb called clonotypes with MiXCR, one entry per CDR3 protein. The table lists roughly 40,000 distinct CDR3 sequences, less than 7.5% of them singletons. The sequenced sample consisted of PBMCs or a T cell subset sorted from them (not recorded which). The receptors derive from a man younger than 35 who had mild COVID-19 (a few samples of this study predate the infection). Cell type and time point are not known.

CDR3 sequence reads: CASSKARGDNKDTQYF. CDR3 in DNA: TGTGCCAGCAGCAAAGCGCGTGGGGACAACAAAGATACGCAGTATTTT. The chain carries TRBV21-1 and TRBJ2-3; the table names TRBD1, a call not compared with the DNA. TRBV21-1 is recorded as a pseudogene. The CDR3 has 16 residues.

This clonotype was counted ten times or more. The genes are TRBV29-1 and TRBJ1-1; 8 bases map to TRBD1. The J segment lost 3 bases and the V segment lost 4 bases, leaving 7 bases of the junction unmatched. CDR3 length: 14 amino acids. From germline, CDR1 is SQVTM and CDR2 ANQGSEA. CDR3 coding DNA: TGCAGCGTTGGGGAACAGGGGGGATACACTGAAGCTTTCTTT. Its protein is CSVGEQGGYTEAFF.

V usage is TRBV4-1 and J usage is TRBJ2-6; 7 positions agree with TRBD2. The CDR3 sequence is 17 residues long. V shed 4 bases, J shed 2 bases, and the junction held 8 bases outside the gene matches. In germline, CDR1 is MGHRA, CDR2 YSYEKL. The chain's CDR3 is CASSRAGVITGANVLTF. The CDR3 nucleotides are TGCGCCAGCAGCCGGGCGGGGGTAATCACTGGGGCCAACGTCCTGACTTTC.

This clonotype was seen a few times. This sequence joins TRBV7-2 and TRBJ1-1; TRBD1 matches at 7 bases. Germline CDR1 reads SGHTA; CDR2 reads FQGNSA. This CDR3 has 15 amino acids. Germline trimming cut 3 bases from V and 4 bases from J; bases unmatched to any gene: 8. CDR3 sequence reads: CASSFMQGGGTEAFF. The CDR3 DNA follows: TGTGCCAGCAGCTTCATGCAGGGGGGGGGCACTGAAGCTTTCTTT.

This clonotype has more than one count but fewer than ten. CDR3 residues: CASRPGLHSNQPQHF. CDR3 nucleotides: TGTGCCAGCAGACCGGGACTACATAGCAATCAGCCCCAGCATTTT. The chain combines TRBV6-6 with TRBJ1-5; tentatively, D is TRBD1 (5 bases). From germline, CDR1 is MNHNY and CDR2 SVGAGI (reference sequence). Deletions cut 6 bases from V and 0 bases from J, with 12 bases between. The CDR3 covers 15 residues.

The sample holds many counts of this clonotype. The chain uses TRBV7-6 and TRBJ2-3; 7 nucleotides agree with TRBD1. Germline CDR1 and CDR2: SGHVS and FNYEAQ. With 1 base clipped from V and 2 bases from J, the junction kept 3 bases outside the gene matches. This CDR3 comprises 15 residues. The CDR3 bases are TGTGCCAGCAGCTTAGAGACAGGGTACACAGATACGCAGTATTTT. It specifies CASSLETGYTDTQYF.

This clonotype was observed a handful of times. DNA for the CDR3: TGCAGCGACAGCTCCGGTAGCGGGGGGTCCTACAATGAGCAGTTCTTC. The encoded protein is CSDSSGSGGSYNEQFF. The chain recombines TRBV29-1 with TRBJ2-1; 10 positions match TRBD2. CDR3 length: 16 residues. After removal of 7 bases from V and 1 base from J, the junction contained 10 bases not matched to a gene. The germline V gene has CDR1 SQVTM and CDR2 ANQGSEA.

The V gene is TRBV29-1, the J gene TRBJ1-2; D unclear. Germline-derived CDR1 and CDR2 are SQVTM and ANQGSEA. The ends were cut back, 3 bases at V and 0 bases at J, with 8 bases in the middle. CDR3 length equals 13 residues. CDR3 residues: CSVEEVSNYGYTF. The CDR3 DNA reads as TGCAGCGTTGAGGAGGTTTCTAACTATGGCTACACCTTC.

The sample holds a few counts of this clonotype. The rearrangement links TRBV12-3 or TRBV12-4 to TRBJ1-4, with 7 bases identical to TRBD1. V was pared by 5 bases and J by 8 bases, with 5 bases of the junction left unmatched. The length of the CDR3 is 13 residues. The CDR3 loop is CASSDRVKEKLFF. CDR3 DNA sequence: TGTGCCAGCAGTGACAGGGTAAAGGAAAAACTGTTTTTT.

This clonotype was recorded a few times. The V gene is TRBV4-2, the J gene TRBJ1-3; D might be TRBD1 (6 bases). Trimming removed 2 bases at V and 3 bases at J, with 14 bases between. The germline V gene has CDR1 LGHNA and CDR2 YNFKEQ. CDR3 length: 16 residues. The CDR3 loop is CASSQLGGLGGNTIYF. CDR3 in DNA: TGTGCCAGCAGCCAACTCGGGGGCTTGGGTGGAAACACCATATATTTT.

This clonotype was counted a few times. The CDR3 DNA reads TGTGCCAGCAGCCTCCAAAACGGGGAGCAGTTCTTC. Protein: CASSLQNGEQFF. The chain uses TRBV7-9 and TRBJ2-1; D is uncertain. The CDR3 is 12 amino acids. Germline V gene lookup returns CDR1 SEHNR and CDR2 FQNEAQ (reference sequence). Trimming pared 5 bases from V and 10 bases from J, leaving 12 bases between.

This clonotype was picked up many times. The chain uses TRBV3-1 and TRBJ2-3, with D perhaps TRBD2 (6 bases). CDR1 and CDR2 (germline): LGHDT, YNNKEL (reference sequence). Trimming pared 1 base from V and 6 bases from J, leaving 14 bases between. The CDR3 length is 15 residues. The CDR3 DNA reads as TGTGCCAGCAGCCAAGGGCGGAGGGTTTTTGATACGCAGTATTTT. Encoded protein: CASSQGRRVFDTQYF.